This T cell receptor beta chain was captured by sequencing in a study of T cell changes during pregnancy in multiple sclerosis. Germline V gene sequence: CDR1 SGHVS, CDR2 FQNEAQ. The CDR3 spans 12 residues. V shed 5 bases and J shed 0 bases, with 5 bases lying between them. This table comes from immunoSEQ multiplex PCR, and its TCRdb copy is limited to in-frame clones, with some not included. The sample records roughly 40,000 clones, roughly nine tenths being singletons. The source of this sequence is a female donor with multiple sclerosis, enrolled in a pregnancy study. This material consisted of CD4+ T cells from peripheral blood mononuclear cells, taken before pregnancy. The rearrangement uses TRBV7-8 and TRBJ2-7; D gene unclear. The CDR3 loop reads CASSPYSYEQYF. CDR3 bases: TGTGCCAGCAGCCCCTACTCCTACGAGCAGTACTTC.